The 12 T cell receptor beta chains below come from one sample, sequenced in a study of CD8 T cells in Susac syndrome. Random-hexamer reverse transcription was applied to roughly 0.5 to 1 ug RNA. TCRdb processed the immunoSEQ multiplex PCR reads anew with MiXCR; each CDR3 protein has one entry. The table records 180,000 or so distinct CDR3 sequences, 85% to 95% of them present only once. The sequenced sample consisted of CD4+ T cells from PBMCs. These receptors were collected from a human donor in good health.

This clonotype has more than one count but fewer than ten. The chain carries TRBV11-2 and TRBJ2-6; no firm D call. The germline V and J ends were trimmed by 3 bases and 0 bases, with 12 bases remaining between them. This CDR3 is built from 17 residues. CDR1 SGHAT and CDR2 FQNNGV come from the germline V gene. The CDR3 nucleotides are TGTGCCAGCAGCTTGGGTCTGTTGGGCTCTGGGGCCAACGTCCTGACTTTC. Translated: CASSLGLLGSGANVLTF. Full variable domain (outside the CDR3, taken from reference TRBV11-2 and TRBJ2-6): EAGVAQSPRYKIIEKRQSVAFWCNPISGHATLYWYQQILGQGPKLLIQFQNNGVVDDSQLPKDRFSAERLKGVDSTLKIQPAKLEDSAVYLCASSLGLLGSGANVLTFGAGSRLTVL.

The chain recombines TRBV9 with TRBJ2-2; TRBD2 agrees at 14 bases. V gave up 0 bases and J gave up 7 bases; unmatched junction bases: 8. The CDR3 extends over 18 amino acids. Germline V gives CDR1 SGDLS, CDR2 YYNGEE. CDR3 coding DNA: TGTGCCAGCAGCGTAGCTGGACTAGCGGGAGGACGGGGCGGGGAGCTGTTTTTT. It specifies CASSVAGLAGGRGGELFF.

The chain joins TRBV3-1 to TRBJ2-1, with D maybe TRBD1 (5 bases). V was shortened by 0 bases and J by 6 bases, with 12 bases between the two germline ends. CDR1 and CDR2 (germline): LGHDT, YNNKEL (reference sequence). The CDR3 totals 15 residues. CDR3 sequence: CASSQDVGALNEQFF. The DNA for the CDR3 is TGTGCCAGCAGCCAAGATGTAGGGGCACTCAATGAGCAGTTCTTC.

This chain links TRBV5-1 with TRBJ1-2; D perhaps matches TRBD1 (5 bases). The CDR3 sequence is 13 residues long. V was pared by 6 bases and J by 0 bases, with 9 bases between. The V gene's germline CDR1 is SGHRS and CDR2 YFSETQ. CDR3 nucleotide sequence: TGCGCCAGCACCGGGACTACTAACTATGGCTACACCTTC. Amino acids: CASTGTTNYGYTF.

For the CDR3, the DNA is TGTGCCAGCAGCCAAGAACCCCCTGAGACCCAGTACTTC. Translating gives CASSQEPPETQYF. The chain combines TRBV3-1 with TRBJ2-5; no clear D gene. Per germline, CDR1 LGHDT and CDR2 YNNKEL (reference sequence). The CDR3 spans 13 residues. The V and J ends lost 0 bases and 5 bases respectively, with 7 bases between them.

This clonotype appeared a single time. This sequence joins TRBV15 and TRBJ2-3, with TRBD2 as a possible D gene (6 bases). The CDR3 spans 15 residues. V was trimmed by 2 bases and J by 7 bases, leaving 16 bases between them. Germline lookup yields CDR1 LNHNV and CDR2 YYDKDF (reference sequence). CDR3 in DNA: TGTGCCACCAGCAGATTTGGGACGGGGAGGAATACGCAGTATTTT. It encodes CATSRFGTGRNTQYF.

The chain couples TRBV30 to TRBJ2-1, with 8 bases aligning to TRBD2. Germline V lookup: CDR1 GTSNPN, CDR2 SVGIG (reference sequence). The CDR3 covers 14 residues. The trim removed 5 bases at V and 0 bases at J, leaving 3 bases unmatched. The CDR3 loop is CAWQRGSSYNEQFF. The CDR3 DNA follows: TGTGCCTGGCAGCGGGGGAGCTCCTACAATGAGCAGTTCTTC.

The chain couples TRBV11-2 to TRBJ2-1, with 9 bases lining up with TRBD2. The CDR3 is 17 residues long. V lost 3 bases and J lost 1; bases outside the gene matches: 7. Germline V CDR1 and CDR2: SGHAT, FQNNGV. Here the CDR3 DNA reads TGTGCCAGCAGCTTCAGGGGCAGCGGGAGGTCCTACAATGAGCAGTTCTTC. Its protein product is CASSFRGSGRSYNEQFF. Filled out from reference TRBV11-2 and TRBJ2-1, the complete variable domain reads EAGVAQSPRYKIIEKRQSVAFWCNPISGHATLYWYQQILGQGPKLLIQFQNNGVVDDSQLPKDRFSAERLKGVDSTLKIQPAKLEDSAVYLCASSFRGSGRSYNEQFFGPGTRLTVL.

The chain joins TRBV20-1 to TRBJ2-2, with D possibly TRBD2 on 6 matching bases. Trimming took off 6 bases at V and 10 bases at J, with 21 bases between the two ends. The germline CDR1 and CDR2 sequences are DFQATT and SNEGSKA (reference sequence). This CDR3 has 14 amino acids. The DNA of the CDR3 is TGCAGTGCCAGGGCGGGAATAACACCGGAGGAGCTGTTTTTT. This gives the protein CSARAGITPEELFF.

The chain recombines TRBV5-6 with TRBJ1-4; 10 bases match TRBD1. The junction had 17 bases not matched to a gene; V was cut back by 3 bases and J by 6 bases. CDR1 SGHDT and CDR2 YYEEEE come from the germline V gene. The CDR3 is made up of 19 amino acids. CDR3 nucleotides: TGTGCCAGCAGCTCCCGGGACAGGGGAGGTTTTGTCATCGATGAAAAACTGTTTTTT. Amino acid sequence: CASSSRDRGGFVIDEKLFF.

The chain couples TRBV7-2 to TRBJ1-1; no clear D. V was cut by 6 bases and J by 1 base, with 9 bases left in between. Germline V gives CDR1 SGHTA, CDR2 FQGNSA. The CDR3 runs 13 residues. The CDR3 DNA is TGTGCCAGCAGACCTACACGGAACACTGAAGCTTTCTTT. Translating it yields CASRPTRNTEAFF.

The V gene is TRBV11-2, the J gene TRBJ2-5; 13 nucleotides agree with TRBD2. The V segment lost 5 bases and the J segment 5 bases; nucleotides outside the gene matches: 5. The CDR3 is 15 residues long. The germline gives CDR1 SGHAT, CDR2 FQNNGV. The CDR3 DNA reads TGTGCCAGCAGCCCGACTAGCGGGGGGACGGAGACCCAGTACTTC. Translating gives CASSPTSGGTETQYF.